The 27 T cell receptor beta chains presented below share a single source sample, sequenced in a study of read filtering for tumor transcriptome and immune sequencing. From about 0.4 ug of RNA, a library with molecular barcoded alpha/delta and beta/gamma adaptors was made. MiXCR was run by TCRdb on the reads, yielding one entry per CDR3 protein. The profile shows roughly 90,000 distinct CDR3 sequences, 20% to 25% of them singletons. The specimen was a population of CD138-negative cells sorted from bone marrow. The origin of the receptors is a donor aged 40 or older with multiple myeloma.

A word on this clonotype: A clone one base away is much larger, so this may be a read error. This likely comes from a read error, as the CDR3 has no conserved phenylalanine or tryptophan at its end. The V call is TRBV7-8, the J call TRBJ1-1; D is unclear. V dropped 4 bases and J dropped 1 base, with 10 bases sitting between them. The CDR3 is 14 amino acids. Germline V gives CDR1 SGHVS, CDR2 FQNEAQ. The CDR3 DNA reads as TGTGCCAGCAGCTCCCTGACATCGAACACTGAAGCTTTCCTT. Amino acid sequence: CASSSLTSNTEAFL.

Notes on this clonotype: This may be a read error: a much more frequent sequence differs by one nucleotide. V and J are TRBV7-9 and TRBJ1-1; D gene unclear. V lost 5 bases and J 1 base, leaving 11 bases between the germline ends. CDR1 is SEHNR and CDR2 is FQNEAQ in the germline V gene (reference sequence). CDR3 size: 14 residues. CDR3 protein: CASSPGGPNTEAFF. CDR3 bases: TGTGCCAGCAGCCCCGGAGGCCCGAACACTGAAGCTTTCTTT.

This clonotype was observed once. A much larger clone sits a single nucleotide away, making a read error possible. The chain couples TRBV4-1 to TRBJ2-5; 9 bases match TRBD2. Per germline, CDR1 MGHRA and CDR2 YSYEKL. The V and J ends lost 4 bases and 9 bases, in that order; junction bases with no gene match: 12. This CDR3 has 15 amino acids. This chain's CDR3 is CASSPRAGGWESQYF. The CDR3 nucleotides read TGCGCCAGCAGCCCGAGAGCGGGGGGTTGGGAGTCCCAGTACTTC.

Points on this clonotype: This sequence may be a read error, since a much larger clone differs from it by one base. CDR3: CVSSKRGSEAFF. CDR3 DNA: TGTGTCAGCAGTAAAAGGGGTTCTGAAGCTTTCTTT. The J gene is TRBJ1-1, the V gene TRBV6-6; D perhaps matches TRBD1 (5 bases). The CDR3 is made up of 12 amino acids. Germline V gene sequence: CDR1 MNHNY, CDR2 SVGAGI (reference sequence).

V and J are TRBV6-6 and TRBJ2-4; D is possibly TRBD2 (5 bases). The germline gives CDR1 MNHNY, CDR2 SVGAGI (reference sequence). Trimming took off 8 bases at V and 6 bases at J, with 11 bases between the two ends. The length of the CDR3 is 12 residues. The chain's CDR3 is CASLGSGNIQYF. CDR3 bases: TGTGCCAGCCTGGGGAGCGGAAACATTCAGTACTTC.

The sample holds many counts of this clonotype. The chain couples TRBV18 to TRBJ1-1; D is perhaps TRBD1 (6 bases). V was cut by 3 bases and J by 2 bases, with 16 bases left in between. From germline, CDR1 is KGHSH and CDR2 LQKENI. The CDR3 is 16 amino acids. CDR3 residues: CASSPLPRGGNTEAFF. The DNA of the CDR3 is TGTGCCAGCTCACCCCTCCCCCGGGGGGGCAACACTGAAGCTTTCTTT.

This clonotype was observed many times. The chain carries TRBV5-1 and TRBJ2-3; D is ambiguous. Germline-derived CDR1 and CDR2 are SGHRS and YFSETQ. The CDR3 is 16 amino acids. V lost 2 bases and J 0 bases, leaving 13 bases between the germline ends. Written as DNA, the CDR3 is TGCGCCAGCAGCTTTAATCTACAGAAAAGCACAGATACGCAGTATTTT. Translating gives CASSFNLQKSTDTQYF.

Only one count was recorded for this clonotype. The DNA of the CDR3 is TGTGCCAGCTCTGAGTCCGAGGGGGACAACAATGAGCAGTTCTTC. This codes for CASSESEGDNNEQFF. The chain uses TRBV18 and TRBJ2-1, with D perhaps TRBD1 (6 bases). CDR1 and CDR2 from the germline V gene are KGHSH and LQKENI. Between the trimmed V and J ends, which lost 6 bases and 5 bases, there was a span of 17 bases. The CDR3 is 15 amino acids.

The CDR3 nucleotides are TGCAGCGTTGTTCCGGGACAGGGGGCTCTTGAGCAGTACTTC. It specifies CSVVPGQGALEQYF. The gene calls are TRBV29-1 and TRBJ2-7; 12 positions agree with TRBD1. CDR1 and CDR2 from the germline V gene are SQVTM and ANQGSEA. Unmatched junction bases numbered 8, after V lost 4 bases and J lost 7 bases. This CDR3 region has 14 residues.

In its sample, this clonotype was seen many times. The gene calls are TRBV2 and TRBJ1-4; D possibly corresponds to TRBD1 (5 bases). V lost 6 bases and J lost 4, with 12 bases in between. CDR3 length equals 14 residues. Germline values: CDR1 SNHLY, CDR2 FYNNEI. This chain's CDR3 is CASRKDSFNEKLFF. Written as DNA, the CDR3 is TGTGCCAGCAGGAAAGACAGCTTTAATGAAAAACTGTTTTTT.

This clonotype was observed many times. The V gene is TRBV2, the J gene TRBJ1-6, with TRBD1 matching over 8 bases. This CDR3 is 14 amino acids long. Germline CDR1 is SNHLY and CDR2 is FYNNEI. With 7 bases clipped from V and 11 bases from J, the junction kept 10 bases outside the gene matches. The DNA of the CDR3 is TGTGCCAGCAAGTCACAGGGGGTAGATCCACCCCTCCACTTT. Translation: CASKSQGVDPPLHF.

Comment on this clonotype: One base away lies a much larger clone, so this may be a sequencing read error. V gene TRBV5-1 combines with J gene TRBJ2-3; D gene uncertain. The CDR3 has 12 residues. Trimming removed 4 bases from V and 7 bases from J, with 10 bases in between. Germline CDR1 SGHRS, CDR2 YFSETQ. CDR3 sequence (DNA): TGCGCCAGCAGCCTTGAAATGCATACGCAGTATTTT. Residues: CASSLEMHTQYF. The full variable domain, rest sourced from reference TRBV5-1 and TRBJ2-3, is KAGVTQTPRYLIKTRGQQVTLSCSPISGHRSVSWYQQTPGQGLQFLFEYFSETQRNKGNFPGRFSGRQFSNSRSEMNVSTLELGDSALYLCASSLEMHTQYFGPGTRLTVL.

This clonotype was picked up a small number of times. This rearrangement joins TRBV2 to TRBJ1-1, with 11 bases aligning to TRBD1. V lost 8 bases and J lost 4; bases outside the gene matches: 6. Germline CDR1 and CDR2: SNHLY and FYNNEI. CDR3 length: 14 amino acids. The CDR3 nucleotides read TGTGCCAGCCACTGGGGGACAGGGGGCACTGAAGCTTTCTTT. It is translated as CASHWGTGGTEAFF.

V gene TRBV5-1 combines with J gene TRBJ2-1; tentative D call: TRBD1 (5 bases). Germline V gives CDR1 SGHRS, CDR2 YFSETQ. This CDR3 region has 14 residues. V dropped 2 bases and J dropped 6 bases, with 12 bases sitting between them. CDR3 nucleotides: TGCGCCAGCAGCTTAGATATCAGGGCCAATGAGCAGTTCTTC. Translated, it gives CASSLDIRANEQFF. Looking up the rest from reference TRBV5-1 and TRBJ2-1 gives the full variable domain: KAGVTQTPRYLIKTRGQQVTLSCSPISGHRSVSWYQQTPGQGLQFLFEYFSETQRNKGNFPGRFSGRQFSNSRSEMNVSTLELGDSALYLCASSLDIRANEQFFGPGTRLTVL.

This clonotype was seen many times. The chain links TRBV5-1 to TRBJ1-1; no firm D call. The CDR3 is made up of 14 amino acids. Germline V gene sequence: CDR1 SGHRS, CDR2 YFSETQ. Trimming stripped 4 bases from V and 0 bases from J, with 10 bases between. The CDR3, as DNA: TGCGCCAGCAGCGGTGGAGCGGTGAACACTGAAGCTTTCTTT. It is translated as CASSGGAVNTEAFF.

This clonotype occurred a few times. This chain links TRBV30 with TRBJ2-2; the D is unclear. The CDR3 has 12 residues. Trimming left V 3 bases short and J 6 bases short, with 8 bases between. The germline gives CDR1 GTSNPN, CDR2 SVGIG (reference sequence). CDR3 sequence (DNA): TGTGCCTGGAGCTGGGGTTCCGGGGAGCTGTTTTTT. Encoded protein: CAWSWGSGELFF.

This clonotype has at least ten counts. This chain joins TRBV11-2 and TRBJ2-7, with D perhaps TRBD2 (7 bases). Germline V lookup: CDR1 SGHAT, CDR2 FQNNGV. CDR3 length: 15 amino acids. Trimming stripped 6 bases from V and 5 bases from J, with 20 bases between. CDR3 nucleotides: TGTGCCAGCAGAAGTAGCCCGGGGGGCCTCCACGAGCAGTACTTC. Protein: CASRSSPGGLHEQYF.

This clonotype was counted ten times or more. J is TRBJ2-2 and V is TRBV12-5; D gene unclear. Germline V lookup: CDR1 LGHNT, CDR2 FRNRAP. This CDR3 has 13 residues. Trimming stripped 4 bases from V and 3 bases from J, with 6 bases between. CDR3 loop: CASGSLDTGELFF. CDR3 nucleotides: TGTGCTAGTGGTTCCCTCGACACCGGGGAGCTGTTTTTT.

This clonotype was found many times. V usage is TRBV28 and J usage is TRBJ2-1; 8 bases align to TRBD2. Germline CDR1 reads MDHEN; CDR2 reads SYDVKM. This CDR3 spans 13 amino acids. V shed 11 bases, J shed 3 bases, and the junction held 6 bases outside the gene matches. CDR3 DNA sequence: TGTGCCTGGGGCGGGGGGTTCTACAATGAGCAGTTCTTC. The encoded protein is CAWGGGFYNEQFF. The full variable domain, its missing parts supplied by reference TRBV28 and TRBJ2-1, is DVKVTQSSRYLVKRTGEKVFLECVQDMDHENMFWYRQDPGLGLRLIYFSYDVKMKEKGDIPEGYSVSREKKERFSLILESASTNQTSMYLCAWGGGFYNEQFFGPGTRLTVL.

At least ten counts were recorded for this clonotype. This sequence joins TRBV5-1 and TRBJ2-7; D is ambiguous. Trimming left V 4 bases short and J 8 bases short, with 13 bases between. CDR1 and CDR2 (germline): SGHRS, YFSETQ. CDR3 length: 12 residues. The CDR3 loop is CASSLVADQQYF. CDR3 coding DNA: TGCGCCAGCAGCCTGGTGGCGGACCAGCAGTACTTC.

This clonotype was seen ten or more times. The J gene is TRBJ1-1, the V gene TRBV5-1; 8 positions agree with TRBD1. Per germline, CDR1 SGHRS and CDR2 YFSETQ. The CDR3 has 14 amino acids. The V gene end was trimmed by 4 bases and the J gene end by 4 bases; junction bases not matched to a gene: 6. This CDR3 reads CASSRGQGSTEAFF. Here the CDR3 DNA reads TGCGCCAGCAGCCGAGGACAGGGAAGCACTGAAGCTTTCTTT.

There are many counts of this clonotype. The chain links TRBV29-1 to TRBJ2-1; D is ambiguous. Germline V gives CDR1 SQVTM, CDR2 ANQGSEA. Deletions cut 8 bases from V and 5 bases from J, with 19 bases between. CDR3 size: 14 residues. Written as DNA, the CDR3 is TGCAGCTTCATATGGTCGGTGCCAGACAATGAGCAGTTCTTC. Translation gives CSFIWSVPDNEQFF.

V and J are TRBV20-1 and TRBJ2-7, with 9 bases aligning to TRBD1. This CDR3 has 11 amino acids. The J segment lost 6 bases and the V segment lost 5 bases, leaving 2 bases of the junction unmatched. Looked up from germline, CDR1 is DFQATT and CDR2 is SNEGSKA (reference sequence). The CDR3 reads CSAGTGSEQYF. The CDR3 DNA follows: TGCAGTGCTGGGACAGGGAGCGAGCAGTACTTC.

Ten or more counts support this clonotype. The CDR3: CASSLLGNPSNEQFF. The CDR3 DNA reads as TGCGCCAGCAGCTTACTAGGGAATCCATCCAATGAGCAGTTCTTC. V and J are TRBV5-1 and TRBJ2-1; a weak D match, TRBD2 (5 bases). Trimming removed 2 bases from V and 6 bases from J, with 15 bases in between. The CDR3 is 15 residues long. Germline lookup yields CDR1 SGHRS and CDR2 YFSETQ. Drawing the rest from reference TRBV5-1 and TRBJ2-1, the complete variable domain is KAGVTQTPRYLIKTRGQQVTLSCSPISGHRSVSWYQQTPGQGLQFLFEYFSETQRNKGNFPGRFSGRQFSNSRSEMNVSTLELGDSALYLCASSLLGNPSNEQFFGPGTRLTVL.

There are many counts of this clonotype. V usage is TRBV28 and J usage is TRBJ1-2; D ambiguous. V lost 1 base to trimming and J lost 0 bases, with 6 bases between them. The length of the CDR3 is 14 residues. The germline gives CDR1 MDHEN, CDR2 SYDVKM. CDR3 bases: TGTGCCAGCAGTTTATCACGAGCTAACTATGGCTACACCTTC. Protein: CASSLSRANYGYTF.

This clonotype occurred many times. The chain is built from TRBV5-1 and TRBJ2-2, with a tentative D call TRBD2 (5 bases). This CDR3 is built from 14 residues. V shed 7 bases and J shed 0 bases, with 10 bases lying between them. Germline CDR1 SGHRS, CDR2 YFSETQ. CDR3 DNA: TGCGCCAGCGAGACGGGATCGAACACCGGGGAGCTGTTTTTT. This encodes CASETGSNTGELFF.

The chain employs TRBV28 and TRBJ1-5; D unclear. The CDR3 spans 11 residues. Deletions cut 10 bases from V and 6 bases from J, with 10 bases between. Germline V CDR1 and CDR2: MDHEN, SYDVKM. In nucleotides, the CDR3 is TGTGCCATCGGAAGATTTCAGCCCCAGCATTTT. This encodes CAIGRFQPQHF.